The entry that follows covers one T cell receptor beta chain sequence. The CDR3 contains 14 residues. Germline CDR1 is MDHEN and CDR2 is SYDVKM. V gave up 7 bases and J gave up 5 bases; unmatched junction bases: 9. TCRdb re-called the RT-PCR reads with MiXCR, one entry per CDR3 protein. The table shows around 700,000 distinct CDR3 sequences, with more than 13% occurring only once. Material: memory CD4+ T cells from blood. The receptor's source is a female donor in good health, serving as a healthy control. This chain joins TRBV28 and TRBJ1-2; 8 bases map to TRBD1. CDR3 sequence (DNA): TGTGCCAGCAACCTACAGGGGGTTGGTTATGGCTACACCTTC. This gives the protein CASNLQGVGYGYTF.